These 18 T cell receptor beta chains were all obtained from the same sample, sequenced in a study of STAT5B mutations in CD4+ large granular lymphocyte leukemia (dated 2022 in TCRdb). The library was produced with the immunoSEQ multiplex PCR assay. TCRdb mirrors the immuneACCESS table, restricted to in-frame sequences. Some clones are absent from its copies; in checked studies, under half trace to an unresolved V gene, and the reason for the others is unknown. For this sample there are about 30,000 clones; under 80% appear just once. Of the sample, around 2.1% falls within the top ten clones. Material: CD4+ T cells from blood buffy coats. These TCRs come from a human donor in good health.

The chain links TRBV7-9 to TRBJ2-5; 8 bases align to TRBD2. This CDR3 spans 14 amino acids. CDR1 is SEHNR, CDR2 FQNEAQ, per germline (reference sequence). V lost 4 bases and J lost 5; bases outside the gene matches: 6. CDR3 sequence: CASSSLAAGETQYF. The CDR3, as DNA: TGTGCCAGCAGCTCACTAGCGGCTGGGGAGACCCAGTACTTC.

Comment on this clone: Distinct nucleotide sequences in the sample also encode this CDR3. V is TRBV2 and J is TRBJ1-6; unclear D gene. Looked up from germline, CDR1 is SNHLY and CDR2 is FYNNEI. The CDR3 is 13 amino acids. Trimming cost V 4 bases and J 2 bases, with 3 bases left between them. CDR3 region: CASSVTYNSPLHF. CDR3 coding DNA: TGTGCCAGCAGTGTCACCTATAATTCACCCCTCCACTTT.

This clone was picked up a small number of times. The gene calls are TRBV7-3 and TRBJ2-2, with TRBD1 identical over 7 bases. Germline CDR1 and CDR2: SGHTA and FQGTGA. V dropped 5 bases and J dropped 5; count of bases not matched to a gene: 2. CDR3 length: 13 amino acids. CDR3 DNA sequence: TGTGCCAGCAGCGCCAGGGGGACCGGGGAGCTGTTTTTT. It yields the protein CASSARGTGELFF.

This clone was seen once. The CDR3 reads CASSFGRGQAYGYTF. CDR3 sequence (DNA): TGTGCCAGCAGTTTCGGGAGGGGGCAGGCCTATGGCTACACCTTC. The chain has TRBV28 and TRBJ1-2; TRBD1 agrees at 7 bases. The ends lost 3 bases at V and 4 bases at J; junction bases unmatched: 8. The CDR3 sequence is 15 residues long. Looked up from germline, CDR1 is MDHEN and CDR2 is SYDVKM.

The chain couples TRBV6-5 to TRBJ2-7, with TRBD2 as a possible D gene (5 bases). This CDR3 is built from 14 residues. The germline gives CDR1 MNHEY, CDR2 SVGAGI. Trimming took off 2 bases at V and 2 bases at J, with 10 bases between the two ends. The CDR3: CASSYLGGPYEQYF. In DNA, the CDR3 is TGTGCCAGCAGTTACCTCGGCGGGCCCTACGAGCAGTACTTC.

CDR3 coding DNA: TGTGCCAGCAGCGCCGCGGGACGGACTAATGAAAAACTGTTTTTT. Translated: CASSAAGRTNEKLFF. The rearrangement links TRBV5-6 to TRBJ1-4; a possible D gene is TRBD1 (5 bases). The ends were cut back, 4 bases at V and 2 bases at J, with 12 bases in the middle. The CDR3 consists of 15 residues. Per the germline V gene, CDR1 is SGHDT and CDR2 is YYEEEE.

CDR3 DNA: TGTGCCAGCAGCAGCTGGACTAGCGGGGGGGCCCGGGGAGAGACCCAGTACTTC. This encodes CASSSWTSGGARGETQYF. V usage is TRBV7-2 and J usage is TRBJ2-5; the match to TRBD2 covers 15 bases. Germline loops: CDR1 SGHTA, CDR2 FQGNSA. The CDR3 runs 18 residues. J lost 4 bases, V lost 5 bases, and 11 bases had no gene match.

CDR3 coding DNA: TGTGCCAGCAGCTTAGTATCAGGGTCACCGAACACTGAAGCTTTCTTT. Translated: CASSLVSGSPNTEAFF. The chain couples TRBV7-2 to TRBJ1-1; tentatively, D is TRBD1 (5 bases). Germline loops: CDR1 SGHTA, CDR2 FQGNSA. The V end was cut by 1 base, the J end by 1 base, with 13 bases between. This CDR3 region has 16 residues. Complete variable domain (other parts from reference TRBV7-2 and TRBJ1-1): GAGVSQSPSNKVTEKGKDVELRCDPISGHTALYWYRQSLGQGLEFLIYFQGNSAPDKSGLPSDRFSAERTGGSVSTLTIQRTQQEDSAVYLCASSLVSGSPNTEAFFGQGTRLTVV.

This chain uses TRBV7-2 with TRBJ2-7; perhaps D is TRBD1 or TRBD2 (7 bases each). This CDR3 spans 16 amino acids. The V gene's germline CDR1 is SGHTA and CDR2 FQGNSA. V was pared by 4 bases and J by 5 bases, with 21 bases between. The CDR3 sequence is CASSSQIGAGGDEQYF. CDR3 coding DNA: TGTGCCAGCAGCTCCCAAATCGGTGCAGGGGGGGACGAGCAGTACTTC.

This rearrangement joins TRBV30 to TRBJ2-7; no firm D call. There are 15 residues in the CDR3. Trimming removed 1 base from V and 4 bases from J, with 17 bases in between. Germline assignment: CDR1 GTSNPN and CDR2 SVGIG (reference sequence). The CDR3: CAWSAPADAAYEQYF. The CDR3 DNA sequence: TGTGCCTGGAGTGCCCCGGCGGACGCCGCATACGAGCAGTACTTC.

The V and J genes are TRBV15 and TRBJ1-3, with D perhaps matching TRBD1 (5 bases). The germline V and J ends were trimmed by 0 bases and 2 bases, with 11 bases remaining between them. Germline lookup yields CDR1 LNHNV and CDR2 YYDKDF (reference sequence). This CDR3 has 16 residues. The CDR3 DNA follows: TGTGCCACCAGCAGAGATTTGGGGGAGACTGGAAACACCATATATTTT. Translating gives CATSRDLGETGNTIYF.

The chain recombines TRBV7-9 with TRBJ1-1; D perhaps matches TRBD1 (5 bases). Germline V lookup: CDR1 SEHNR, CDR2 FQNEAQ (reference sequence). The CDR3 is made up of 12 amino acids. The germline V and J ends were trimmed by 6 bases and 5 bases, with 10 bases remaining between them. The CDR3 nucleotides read TGTGCCAGCAGGAAAGGGGTTACTGAAGCTTTCTTT. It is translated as CASRKGVTEAFF.

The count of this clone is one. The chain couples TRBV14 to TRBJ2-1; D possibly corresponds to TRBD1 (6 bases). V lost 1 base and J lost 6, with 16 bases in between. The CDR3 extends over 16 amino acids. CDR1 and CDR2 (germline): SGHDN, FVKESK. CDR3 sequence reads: CASSQGGAVGGNEQFF. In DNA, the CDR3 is TGTGCCAGCAGCCAAGGCGGTGCGGTAGGGGGCAATGAGCAGTTCTTC.

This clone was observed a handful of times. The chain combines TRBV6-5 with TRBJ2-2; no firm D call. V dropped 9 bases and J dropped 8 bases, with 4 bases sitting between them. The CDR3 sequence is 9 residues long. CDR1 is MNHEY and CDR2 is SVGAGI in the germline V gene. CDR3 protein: CARPGELFF. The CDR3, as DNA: TGTGCCAGACCAGGGGAGCTGTTTTTT.

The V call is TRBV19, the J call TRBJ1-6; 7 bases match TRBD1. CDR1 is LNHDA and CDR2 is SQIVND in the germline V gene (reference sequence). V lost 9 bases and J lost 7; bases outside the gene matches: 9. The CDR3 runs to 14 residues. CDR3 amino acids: CASISGGLNSPLHF. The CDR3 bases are TGTGCCAGCATATCAGGGGGTTTAAATTCACCCCTCCACTTT.

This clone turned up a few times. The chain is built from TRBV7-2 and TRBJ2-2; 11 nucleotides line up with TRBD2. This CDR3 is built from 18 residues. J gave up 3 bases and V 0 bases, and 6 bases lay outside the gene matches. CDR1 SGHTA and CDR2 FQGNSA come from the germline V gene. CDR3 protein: CASSLARLAGIYTGELFF. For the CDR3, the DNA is TGTGCCAGCAGCTTAGCACGACTAGCGGGAATTTACACCGGGGAGCTGTTTTTT.

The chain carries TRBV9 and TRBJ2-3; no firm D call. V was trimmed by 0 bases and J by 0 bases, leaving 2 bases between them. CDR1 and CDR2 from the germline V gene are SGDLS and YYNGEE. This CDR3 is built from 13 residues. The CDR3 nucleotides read TGTGCCAGCAGCGTAGCTAGCACAGATACGCAGTATTTT. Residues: CASSVASTDTQYF.

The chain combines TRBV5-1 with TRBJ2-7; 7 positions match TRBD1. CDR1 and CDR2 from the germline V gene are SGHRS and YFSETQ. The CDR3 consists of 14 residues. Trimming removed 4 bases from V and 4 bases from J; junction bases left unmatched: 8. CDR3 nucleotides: TGCGCCAGCAGCCAAGACAGGGCGGTGTACGAGCAGTACTTC. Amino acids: CASSQDRAVYEQYF.